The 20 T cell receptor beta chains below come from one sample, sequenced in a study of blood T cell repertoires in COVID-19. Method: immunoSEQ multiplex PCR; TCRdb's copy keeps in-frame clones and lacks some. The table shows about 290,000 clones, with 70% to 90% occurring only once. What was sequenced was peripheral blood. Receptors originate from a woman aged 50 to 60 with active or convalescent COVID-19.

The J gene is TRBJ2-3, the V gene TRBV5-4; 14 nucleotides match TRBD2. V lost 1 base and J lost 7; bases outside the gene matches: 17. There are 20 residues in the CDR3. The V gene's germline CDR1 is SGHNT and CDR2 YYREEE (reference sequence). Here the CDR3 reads CASSLNPGLAGVGVTNTQYF. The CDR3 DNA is TGTGCCAGCAGCTTGAATCCGGGACTAGCGGGAGTAGGGGTCACGAATACGCAGTATTTT.

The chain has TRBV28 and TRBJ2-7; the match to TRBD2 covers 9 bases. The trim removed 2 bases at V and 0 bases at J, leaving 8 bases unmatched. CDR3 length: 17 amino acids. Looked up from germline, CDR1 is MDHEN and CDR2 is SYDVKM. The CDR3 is CASSLPPPSGTSYEQYF. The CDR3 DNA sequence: TGTGCCAGCAGTTTACCCCCCCCTAGCGGGACCTCCTACGAGCAGTACTTC.

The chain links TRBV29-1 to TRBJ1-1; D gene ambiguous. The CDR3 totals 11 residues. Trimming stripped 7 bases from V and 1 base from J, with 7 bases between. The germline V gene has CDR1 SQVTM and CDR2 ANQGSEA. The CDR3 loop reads CSGRQNTEAFF. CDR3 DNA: TGCAGCGGTAGACAGAACACTGAAGCTTTCTTT.

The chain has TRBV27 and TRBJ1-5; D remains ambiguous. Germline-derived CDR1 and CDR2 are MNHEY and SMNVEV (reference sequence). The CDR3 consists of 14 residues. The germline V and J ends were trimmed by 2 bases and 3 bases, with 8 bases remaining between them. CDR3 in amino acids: CASSLEGPNQPQHF. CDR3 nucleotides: TGTGCCAGCAGTTTAGAGGGCCCCAATCAGCCCCAGCATTTT.

CDR3 region: CASSSPTSGSRYEQYF. In DNA, the CDR3 is TGTGCCAGCAGTTCGCCCACTAGCGGGAGTCGGTACGAGCAGTACTTC. The chain uses TRBV6-5 and TRBJ2-7, with 11 nucleotides matching TRBD2. CDR1 is MNHEY, CDR2 SVGAGI, per germline. The CDR3 totals 16 residues. J was trimmed by 4 bases and V by 4 bases; bases with no gene match: 9.

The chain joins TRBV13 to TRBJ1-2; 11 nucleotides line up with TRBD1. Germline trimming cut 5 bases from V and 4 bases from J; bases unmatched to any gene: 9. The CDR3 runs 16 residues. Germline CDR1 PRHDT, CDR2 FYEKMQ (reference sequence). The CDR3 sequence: CASSERTGGDAYGYTF. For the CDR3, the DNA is TGTGCCAGCAGCGAAAGGACAGGGGGCGACGCCTATGGCTACACCTTC.

This chain's CDR3 is CASSVGGLAAYNEQFF. The CDR3 DNA is TGTGCCAGCAGCGTGGGGGGGCTAGCGGCCTACAATGAGCAGTTCTTC. This chain links TRBV9 with TRBJ2-1; D might be TRBD2 (7 bases). The CDR3 covers 16 residues. Germline CDR1 reads SGDLS; CDR2 reads YYNGEE. Trimming removed 2 bases at V and 2 bases at J, with 14 bases between.

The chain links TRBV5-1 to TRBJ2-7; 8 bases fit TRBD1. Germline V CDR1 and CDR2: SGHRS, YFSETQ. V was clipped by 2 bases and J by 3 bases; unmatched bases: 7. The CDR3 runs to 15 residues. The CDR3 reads CASSFRDRGIYEQYF. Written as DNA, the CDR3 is TGCGCCAGCAGCTTTCGAGACAGGGGCATCTACGAGCAGTACTTC.

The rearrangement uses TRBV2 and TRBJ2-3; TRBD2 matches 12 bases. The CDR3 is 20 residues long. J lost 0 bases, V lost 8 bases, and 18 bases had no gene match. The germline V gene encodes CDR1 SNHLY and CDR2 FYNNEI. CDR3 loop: CASRGASGREGGSSTDTQYF. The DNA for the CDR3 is TGTGCCAGCCGGGGCGCTAGCGGGAGGGAGGGGGGATCTAGCACAGATACGCAGTATTTT.

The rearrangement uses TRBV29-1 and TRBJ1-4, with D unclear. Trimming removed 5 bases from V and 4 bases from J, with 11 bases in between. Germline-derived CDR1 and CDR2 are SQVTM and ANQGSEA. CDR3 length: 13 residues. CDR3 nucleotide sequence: TGCAGCGTTCTTATAGAGGGTAATGAAAAACTGTTTTTT. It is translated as CSVLIEGNEKLFF. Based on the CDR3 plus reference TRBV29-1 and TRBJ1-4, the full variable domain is SAVISQKPSRDICQRGTSLTIQCQVDSQVTMMFWYRQQPGQSLTLIATANQGSEATYESGFVIDKFPISRPNLTFSTLTVSNMSPEDSSIYLCSVLIEGNEKLFFGSGTQLSVL.

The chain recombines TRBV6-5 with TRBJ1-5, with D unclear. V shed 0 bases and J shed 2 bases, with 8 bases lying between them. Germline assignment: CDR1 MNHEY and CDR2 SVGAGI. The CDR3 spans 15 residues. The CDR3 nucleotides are TGTGCCAGCAGTTACTCGCTTGGAGGCAATCAGCCCCAGCATTTT. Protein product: CASSYSLGGNQPQHF.

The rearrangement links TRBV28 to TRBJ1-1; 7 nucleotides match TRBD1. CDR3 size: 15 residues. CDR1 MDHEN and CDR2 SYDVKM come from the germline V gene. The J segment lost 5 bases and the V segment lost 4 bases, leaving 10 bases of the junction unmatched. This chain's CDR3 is CASSYRGLRWTEAFF. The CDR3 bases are TGTGCCAGCAGTTACAGGGGCCTCAGGTGGACTGAAGCTTTCTTT. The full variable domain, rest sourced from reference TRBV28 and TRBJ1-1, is DVKVTQSSRYLVKRTGEKVFLECVQDMDHENMFWYRQDPGLGLRLIYFSYDVKMKEKGDIPEGYSVSREKKERFSLILESASTNQTSMYLCASSYRGLRWTEAFFGQGTRLTVV.

The DNA of the CDR3 is TGTGCCAGCAGTTCTTTGACAGGGGTTGAGGCTTTCTTT. Its protein product is CASSSLTGVEAFF. The V call is TRBV27, the J call TRBJ1-1; TRBD1 matches 8 bases. This CDR3 has 13 residues. V lost 4 bases and J lost 11; bases outside the gene matches: 9. Germline CDR1 is MNHEY and CDR2 is SMNVEV (reference sequence).

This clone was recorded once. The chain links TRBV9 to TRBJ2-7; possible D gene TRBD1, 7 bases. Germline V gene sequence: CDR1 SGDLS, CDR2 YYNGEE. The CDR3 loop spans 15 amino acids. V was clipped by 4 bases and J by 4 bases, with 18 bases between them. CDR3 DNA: TGTGCCAGCAGCTCCGGGAGACAGGGAATTTACGAGCAGTACTTC. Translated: CASSSGRQGIYEQYF. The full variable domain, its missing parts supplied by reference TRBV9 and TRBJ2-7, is DSGVTQTPKHLITATGQRVTLRCSPRSGDLSVYWYQQSLDQGLQFLIQYYNGEERAKGNILERFSAQQFPDLHSELNLSSLELGDSALYFCASSSGRQGIYEQYFGPGTRLTVT.

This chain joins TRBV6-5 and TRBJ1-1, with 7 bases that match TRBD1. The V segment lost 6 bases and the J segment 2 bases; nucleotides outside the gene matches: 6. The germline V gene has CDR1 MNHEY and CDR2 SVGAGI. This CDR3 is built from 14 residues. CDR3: CASSPGQSNTEAFF. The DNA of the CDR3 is TGTGCCAGCAGCCCGGGACAGTCAAACACTGAAGCTTTCTTT.

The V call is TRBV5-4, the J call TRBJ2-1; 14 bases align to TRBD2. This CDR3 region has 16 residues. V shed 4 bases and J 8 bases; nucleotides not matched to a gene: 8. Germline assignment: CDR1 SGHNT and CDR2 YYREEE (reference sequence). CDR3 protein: CASSPPTSGRAYEQFF. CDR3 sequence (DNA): TGTGCCAGCAGCCCGCCGACTAGCGGGAGGGCCTATGAGCAGTTCTTC.

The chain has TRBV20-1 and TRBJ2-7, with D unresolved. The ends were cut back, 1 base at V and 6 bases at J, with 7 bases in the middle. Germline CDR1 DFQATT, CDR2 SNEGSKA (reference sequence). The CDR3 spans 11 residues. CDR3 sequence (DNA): TGCAGTGCTAGAGGCAAGCTCGAGCAGTACTTC. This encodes CSARGKLEQYF.

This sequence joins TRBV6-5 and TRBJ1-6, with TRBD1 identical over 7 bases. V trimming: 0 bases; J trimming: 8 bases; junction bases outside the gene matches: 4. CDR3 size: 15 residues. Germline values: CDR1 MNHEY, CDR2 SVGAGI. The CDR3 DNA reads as TGTGCCAGCAGTTACTCGGGACAGCGGGATTCACCCCTCCACTTT. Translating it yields CASSYSGQRDSPLHF.

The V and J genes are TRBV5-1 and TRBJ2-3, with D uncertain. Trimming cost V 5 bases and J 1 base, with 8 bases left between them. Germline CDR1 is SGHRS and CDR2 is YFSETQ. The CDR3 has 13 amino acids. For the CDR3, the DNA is TGCGCCAGCAGGCCCGCAGGCACAGATACGCAGTATTTT. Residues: CASRPAGTDTQYF.

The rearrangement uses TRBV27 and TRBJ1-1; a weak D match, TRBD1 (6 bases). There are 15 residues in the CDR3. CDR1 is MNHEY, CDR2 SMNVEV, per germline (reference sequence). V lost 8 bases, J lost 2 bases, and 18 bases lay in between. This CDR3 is CASGSRGALNTEAFF. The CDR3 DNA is TGTGCCAGCGGCTCACGGGGGGCGCTTAACACTGAAGCTTTCTTT.